The rows below give T cell receptor beta chains drawn from one sample of a study of early T cells in non-severe SARS-CoV-2 infection. TCRdb re-analysed the 5' RACE reads in MiXCR, keeping a single row per CDR3 protein. The data show 45,000 to 60,000 distinct CDR3 sequences, over 7% seen once. Sequencing was done on a sample of whole blood. These receptors originate from an adult who was a healthcare worker with PCR-confirmed SARS-CoV-2 infection or an uninfected control (not recorded which). Each CDR3 is given with its conserved first and last residue. A D gene is named only where the DNA matches it firmly. Not all rows give a size; the values are once, few, many and, for expanded clones, a class.

D gene,J gene,clone size,V gene,CDR3 DNA,CDR3 protein
-,TRBJ2-3,few,TRBV30,TGTGCCTGGAGTTCCCTTGGGGAACCCACAGATACGCAGTATTTT,CAWSSLGEPTDTQYF
-,TRBJ2-1,-,TRBV7-2,TGTGCCAGCAGCTTAGGGGGCTTACTTGGTAATGAGCAGTTCTTC,CASSLGGLLGNEQFF
-,TRBJ1-1,-,TRBV5-1,TGCGCCAGCAGCCTCCAGTTAAGGGAGAACACTGAAGCTTTCTTT,CASSLQLRENTEAFF
-,TRBJ2-1,few,TRBV5-1,TGCGCCAGCAGCCCGACGTCCCTGAAGTACAATGAGCAGTTCTTC,CASSPTSLKYNEQFF
-,TRBJ2-7,many,TRBV12-3/TRBV12-4,TGTGCCAGCAGTTCCTACTACGAGCAGTACTTC,CASSSYYEQYF
-,TRBJ2-4,-,TRBV3-2,TGTGCCAGCAGCCAGAGGGAAAACATTCAGTACTTC,CASSQRENIQYF
-,TRBJ2-1,many,TRBV7-2,TGTGCCAGCAGCTTAGGGGGGGGCCGGCAGTTCTTC,CASSLGGGRQFF
TRBD1,TRBJ1-5,many,TRBV12-3/TRBV12-4,TGTGCCAGCAGTCCCGGACAGGGACCTTATCAGCCCCAGCATTTT,CASSPGQGPYQPQHF
TRBD1,TRBJ1-6,few,TRBV4-1,TGCGCCAGCAGCCACCCTCCGGGACAGGGGGCGCGGAATTCACCCCTCCACTTT,CASSHPPGQGARNSPLHF
-,TRBJ2-4,-,TRBV12-3/TRBV12-4,TGTGCCAGCAGTTTAGTCATAAACATTCAGTACTTC,CASSLVINIQYF
-,TRBJ1-4,many,TRBV6-1,TGTGCCAGCAGTGAGCCGGGCTCTAATGAAAAACTGTTTTTT,CASSEPGSNEKLFF
TRBD1,TRBJ1-2,many,TRBV12-5,TGTGCTAGTGGTTTGGTGGGACAGTACGATGGCTACACCTTC,CASGLVGQYDGYTF
-,TRBJ1-1,many,TRBV7-9,TGTGCCAGCAGCTTTTCCAGGGACACTGAAGCTTTCTTT,CASSFSRDTEAFF
-,TRBJ1-5,many,TRBV6-1,TGTGCCAGCGTGGGGGCGAATCAGCCCCAGCATTTT,CASVGANQPQHF
-,TRBJ1-1,many,TRBV9,TGTGCCAGCAGTTCCAGGGGTTTCGACACTGAAGCTTTCTTT,CASSSRGFDTEAFF
-,TRBJ1-1,many,TRBV20-1,TGCAGTGGGTGGGTGAGAGAGAAAGCTTTCTTT,CSGWVREKAFF
-,TRBJ2-7,-,TRBV2,TGTGCCAGCAGTGCTCGGTACGAGCAGTACTTC,CASSARYEQYF
-,TRBJ2-3,-,TRBV13,TGTGCCAGCAGCCCTACAGAGACTAGCACAGATACGCAGTATTTT,CASSPTETSTDTQYF
-,TRBJ1-5,-,TRBV19,TGTGCCAGTAGTATAGTTAATCAGCCCCAGCATTTT,CASSIVNQPQHF
TRBD1,TRBJ1-2,many,TRBV2,TGTGCCAGCAGGGGGACAGCGCGGGGTGGCTACACCTTC,CASRGTARGGYTF
-,TRBJ1-1,-,TRBV11-3,TGTGCCAGCAGCTTAGATCGGAGCACTGAAGCTTTCTTT,CASSLDRSTEAFF
-,TRBJ1-5,many,TRBV29-1,TGCAGCGTCGCCCGGTCCCCAAATCAGCCCCAGCATTTT,CSVARSPNQPQHF
-,TRBJ1-6,-,TRBV27,TGTGCCAGCAGTTTCCAGGGGATCTATAATTCACCCCTCCACTTT,CASSFQGIYNSPLHF
TRBD1,TRBJ2-7,-,TRBV3-1,TGTGCCAGCAGCCGCGCTCAGGGGGCAGCCTACGAGCAGTACTTC,CASSRAQGAAYEQYF
TRBD1,TRBJ2-2,-,TRBV20-1,TGCAGTGCTTACGGGACAGGGTTAAGGGCCCGGGAGCTGTTTTTT,CSAYGTGLRARELFF
TRBD2,TRBJ2-3,many,TRBV9,TGTGCCAGCAGCGCGTCCCTAGCGGGGGGCTCAGATACGCAGTATTTT,CASSASLAGGSDTQYF
-,TRBJ2-3,many,TRBV5-1,TGCGCCAGCAGCCGCGGATCCCCGGGGACAGATACGCAGTATTTT,CASSRGSPGTDTQYF
TRBD2,TRBJ2-3,-,TRBV10-1,TGCGCCAGCAGCGGGGGGACGGGAGATACGCAGTATTTT,CASSGGTGDTQYF
-,TRBJ1-6,many,TRBV11-2,TGTGCCAGCAGCTTAGTAGCCCCGACAGGTTTGGGAAATTCACCCCTCCACTTT,CASSLVAPTGLGNSPLHF
-,TRBJ1-4,-,TRBV18,TGTGCCAGCTCACCGATGACAGCCGGTTCAACTAATGAAAAACTGTTTTTT,CASSPMTAGSTNEKLFF
-,TRBJ2-5,many,TRBV7-3,TGTGCCAGCGCTTTGGGGGGCGGAGAGACCCAGTACTTC,CASALGGGETQYF
-,TRBJ2-7,-,TRBV5-4,TGTGCCAGCAGCTATAATGCGTACGAGCAGTACTTC,CASSYNAYEQYF
-,TRBJ1-1,many,TRBV29-1,TGCAGCGTTGAAGAGGGGGGTGCAGTTCTAACTGAAGCTTTCTTT,CSVEEGGAVLTEAFF
-,TRBJ2-3,many,TRBV7-6,TGTGCCAGCAGCTTATCCGGGCCGAGTACGCAGTATTTT,CASSLSGPSTQYF
TRBD1,TRBJ2-6,-,TRBV5-5,TGTGCCAGCAGCCCACAGGGGAAGGCCAACGTCCTGACTTTC,CASSPQGKANVLTF
TRBD2,TRBJ2-7,many,TRBV5-1,TGCGCCAGCAACATAGCGGGGGAAAGCTCCTACGAGCAGTACTTC,CASNIAGESSYEQYF